The 31 T cell receptor beta chains below were found in one sample sequenced in a study of T cell responses to AZD1222 COVID-19 vaccine. The repertoire was sequenced with immunoSEQ multiplex PCR; TCRdb's copy has only in-frame clones and lacks some. The sample gives about 48,000 clones, about 88% of which show up once; about 5.7% is in the top ten. Source: peripheral blood, taken 28 days after the second AZD1222 dose. The source of these receptors is an adult who received the AZD1222 COVID-19 vaccine.

In its sample, this clone was seen a few times. The rearrangement links TRBV5-4 to TRBJ1-1; 7 bases match TRBD1. This CDR3 spans 14 amino acids. J was trimmed by 1 base and V by 4 bases; bases with no gene match: 4. The germline gives CDR1 SGHNT, CDR2 YYREEE (reference sequence). The CDR3 bases are TGTGCCAGCAGCATCAGACAGGGGAACACTGAAGCTTTCTTT. It specifies CASSIRQGNTEAFF.

The rearrangement joins TRBV7-6 to TRBJ2-7; D gene uncertain. V shed 5 bases and J shed 5 bases, with 13 bases lying between them. CDR1 is SGHVS and CDR2 is FNYEAQ in the germline V gene. The CDR3 covers 13 residues. The CDR3 region has the DNA TGTGCCAGCAGCCCCCACCGTGGCAACGAGCAGTACTTC. Its translation is CASSPHRGNEQYF.

The V gene is TRBV4-1, the J gene TRBJ2-5, with D possibly being TRBD1 (5 bases). The CDR3 spans 14 residues. V lost 2 bases and J lost 5, with 12 bases in between. Germline values: CDR1 MGHRA, CDR2 YSYEKL. The CDR3 is CASSQLRQLETQYF. The CDR3 DNA is TGCGCCAGCAGCCAACTCCGACAGCTGGAGACCCAGTACTTC.

The chain combines TRBV6-6 with TRBJ2-3; possible D gene TRBD2, 6 bases. The CDR3 runs 15 residues. Germline lookup yields CDR1 MNHNY and CDR2 SVGAGI (reference sequence). Trimming cost V 10 bases and J 3 bases, with 20 bases left between them. The CDR3 here is CATRLGLSETDTQYF. The CDR3 nucleotides are TGTGCCACCAGACTAGGACTCTCTGAGACAGATACGCAGTATTTT.

This clone was seen more than once but under ten times. The rearrangement links TRBV9 to TRBJ2-7, with 8 bases matching TRBD1. Germline V lookup: CDR1 SGDLS, CDR2 YYNGEE. V gave up 1 base and J gave up 7 bases; unmatched junction bases: 10. CDR3 size: 15 residues. In DNA form, the CDR3 reads TGTGCCAGCAGCGTAAGGACAGGGATGCTGGGGGAGCAGTACTTC. Translating it yields CASSVRTGMLGEQYF.

This chain joins TRBV7-2 and TRBJ1-1; no firm D call. From germline, CDR1 is SGHTA and CDR2 FQGNSA. V was cut by 2 bases and J by 5 bases, with 12 bases left in between. The CDR3 is 14 amino acids. CDR3 residues: CASSLSGRGTEAFF. CDR3 DNA: TGTGCCAGCAGCTTATCTGGGAGAGGGACTGAAGCTTTCTTT.

The chain combines TRBV7-9 with TRBJ2-7; the match to TRBD2 covers 7 bases. Germline trimming cut 2 bases from V and 2 bases from J; bases unmatched to any gene: 3. Germline CDR1 is SEHNR and CDR2 is FQNEAQ (reference sequence). This CDR3 has 14 residues. The DNA of the CDR3 is TGTGCCAGCAGCTTATCGGGGACTACCTACGAGCAGTACTTC. Its protein is CASSLSGTTYEQYF.

This rearrangement joins TRBV5-4 to TRBJ1-1; 9 bases map to TRBD1. CDR3 length: 14 residues. The trim removed 3 bases at V and 1 base at J, leaving 1 base unmatched. The germline V gene encodes CDR1 SGHNT and CDR2 YYREEE (reference sequence). CDR3 sequence reads: CASSSDRGNTEAFF. The CDR3 nucleotides are TGTGCCAGCAGCTCGGACAGGGGGAACACTGAAGCTTTCTTT.

V usage is TRBV2 and J usage is TRBJ2-1; D is uncertain. The germline V gene has CDR1 SNHLY and CDR2 FYNNEI. This CDR3 is 14 amino acids long. Between the trimmed V and J ends, which lost 7 bases and 4 bases, there was a span of 14 bases. CDR3 DNA: TGTGCCAGCAAAAAGAGGCTGCTTTACAATGAGCAGTTCTTC. It codes for CASKKRLLYNEQFF.

This chain links TRBV29-1 with TRBJ2-1; D is perhaps TRBD1 (5 bases). The CDR3 is 15 residues long. Germline CDR1 reads SQVTM; CDR2 reads ANQGSEA. Between the trimmed V and J ends, which lost 4 bases and 4 bases, there was a span of 17 bases. The CDR3 region is CSVVFSAGPYNEQFF. CDR3 DNA: TGCAGCGTTGTATTTTCCGCAGGGCCTTACAATGAGCAGTTCTTC.

The chain has TRBV7-8 and TRBJ1-6; D remains unclear. The CDR3 totals 16 residues. Germline assignment: CDR1 SGHVS and CDR2 FQNEAQ. V was clipped by 1 base and J by 4 bases, with 11 bases between them. The CDR3 is CASSLVARSYNSPLHF. CDR3 nucleotides: TGTGCCAGCAGCTTAGTAGCGAGGAGTTATAATTCACCCCTCCACTTT.

The rearrangement joins TRBV6-2 or TRBV6-3 to TRBJ2-3; TRBD2 aligns across 7 bases. V lost 5 bases and J lost 5; bases outside the gene matches: 13. The CDR3 spans 16 residues. Looked up from germline, CDR1 is MNHEY and CDR2 is SVGEGT. The DNA of the CDR3 is TGTGCCAGCAGTCCCAGACTAGCATCTGCGAGAGATACGCAGTATTTT. Protein product: CASSPRLASARDTQYF.

The CDR3: CASSLAIQGSEQYF. DNA of the CDR3: TGTGCCAGCAGCTTAGCGATTCAGGGGAGCGAGCAGTACTTC. The chain links TRBV7-8 to TRBJ2-7, with D possibly being TRBD1 (6 bases). Germline V gene data show CDR1 as SGHVS and CDR2 as FQNEAQ. Trimming cost V 0 bases and J 6 bases, with 12 bases left between them. The length of the CDR3 is 14 residues.

The V call is TRBV28, the J call TRBJ1-1, with TRBD1 matching 10 bases. There are 14 residues in the CDR3. Looked up from germline, CDR1 is MDHEN and CDR2 is SYDVKM. V lost 3 bases and J lost 2; bases outside the gene matches: 0. CDR3 sequence: CASSLTGGNTEAFF. CDR3 DNA: TGTGCCAGCAGTTTGACAGGGGGCAACACTGAAGCTTTCTTT.

This sequence joins TRBV6-2 or TRBV6-3 and TRBJ2-7; the D gene is possibly TRBD2 (5 bases). CDR3 length: 13 residues. Germline V gene sequence: CDR1 MNHEY, CDR2 SVGEGT. V was pared by 5 bases and J by 2 bases, with 10 bases between. CDR3 DNA sequence: TGTGCCAGCAGTCCACCGGAGGCCTACGAGCAGTACTTC. Its protein product is CASSPPEAYEQYF.

The V call is TRBV7-9, the J call TRBJ1-3; D call uncertain. Per germline, CDR1 SEHNR and CDR2 FQNEAQ (reference sequence). The length of the CDR3 is 15 residues. Trimming pared 5 bases from V and 0 bases from J, leaving 11 bases between. The chain's CDR3 is CASSPGSLSGNTIYF. CDR3 DNA sequence: TGTGCCAGCAGCCCCGGGTCTCTCTCTGGAAACACCATATATTTT.

The genes are TRBV3-1 (or the pseudogene TRBV3-2) and TRBJ2-2; D gene uncertain. Germline V gene sequence: CDR1 LGHDT, CDR2 YNNKEL (reference sequence). The CDR3 runs 14 residues. The V end lost 2 bases, the J end lost 5 bases, and 9 bases lay between the germline ends. The CDR3 DNA follows: TGTGCCAGCAGCCAAACCGCAGAGACCGGGGAGCTGTTTTTT. Translation: CASSQTAETGELFF.

CDR3 residues: CAISDPRESTYEQYF. CDR3 nucleotide sequence: TGTGCCATCAGTGACCCCAGGGAATCTACCTACGAGCAGTACTTC. V gene TRBV10-3 combines with J gene TRBJ2-7; a possible D gene is TRBD1 (5 bases). Trimming left V 3 bases short and J 2 bases short, with 14 bases between. The CDR3 has 15 amino acids. CDR1 and CDR2 from the germline V gene are ENHRY and SYGVKD.

This chain links TRBV10-2 with TRBJ2-7; 12 bases agree with TRBD1. Germline CDR1 reads WSHSY; CDR2 reads SAAADI. This CDR3 has 14 residues. J gave up 4 bases and V 8 bases, and 6 bases lay outside the gene matches. The CDR3 nucleotides are TGCGCCAGCCGCGGGACAGGGGGCGAATACGAGCAGTACTTC. Its translation is CASRGTGGEYEQYF.

To note about this clone: The same CDR3 is also encoded by other DNA sequences in this sample. The V gene is TRBV27, the J gene TRBJ2-7; D is undetermined. Trimming left V 7 bases short and J 3 bases short, with 10 bases between. Germline loops: CDR1 MNHEY, CDR2 SMNVEV (reference sequence). The CDR3 totals 12 residues. The DNA for the CDR3 is TGTGCCAGCACAGATGGGGACTACGAGCAGTACTTC. Translating gives CASTDGDYEQYF.

The chain recombines TRBV10-3 with TRBJ2-3; 11 nucleotides line up with TRBD1. Germline CDR1 is ENHRY and CDR2 is SYGVKD. The V gene end was trimmed by 11 bases and the J gene end by 6 bases; junction bases not matched to a gene: 10. The CDR3 is 14 amino acids. The CDR3: CAVQPGQGVDTQYF. Written as DNA, the CDR3 is TGTGCCGTGCAACCGGGACAGGGGGTGGATACGCAGTATTTT.

A single count supports this clone. The chain employs TRBV9 and TRBJ2-7, with D possibly TRBD2 on 6 matching bases. CDR1 and CDR2 from the germline V gene are SGDLS and YYNGEE. The CDR3 runs 14 residues. Between the trimmed V and J ends, which lost 0 bases and 3 bases, there was a span of 10 bases. The CDR3 DNA reads as TGTGCCAGCAGCGTAGACCGGGGGAACTACGAGCAGTACTTC. The encoded protein is CASSVDRGNYEQYF.

For the CDR3, the DNA is TGTGCCAGTAGTGTACACAGGGGCCGAAACTATGGCTACACCTTC. It encodes CASSVHRGRNYGYTF. The rearrangement uses TRBV19 and TRBJ1-2; 7 bases agree with TRBD1. The V gene end was trimmed by 5 bases and the J gene end by 2 bases; junction bases not matched to a gene: 8. This CDR3 has 15 residues. Germline CDR1 reads LNHDA; CDR2 reads SQIVND (reference sequence). The complete variable domain, with remaining parts taken from reference TRBV19 and TRBJ1-2, reads DGGITQSPKYLFRKEGQNVTLSCEQNLNHDAMYWYRQDPGQGLRLIYYSQIVNDFQKGDIAEGYSVSREKKESFPLTVTSAQKNPTAFYLCASSVHRGRNYGYTFGSGTRLTVV.

The rearrangement joins TRBV2 to TRBJ2-2; TRBD1 matches at 9 bases. The ends lost 6 bases at V and 7 bases at J; junction bases unmatched: 6. This CDR3 is built from 14 residues. Germline V lookup: CDR1 SNHLY, CDR2 FYNNEI. This CDR3 is CASSNRGRNGELFF. CDR3 nucleotides: TGTGCCAGCAGCAACAGGGGGCGGAACGGGGAGCTGTTTTTT.

This clone was detected once. This chain joins TRBV2 and TRBJ2-7; 8 bases fit TRBD1. The CDR3 length is 17 residues. The V gene end was trimmed by 7 bases and the J gene end by 3 bases; junction bases not matched to a gene: 17. CDR1 is SNHLY and CDR2 is FYNNEI in the germline V gene. The CDR3 here is CASIQGFRGQANYEQYF. CDR3 coding DNA: TGTGCCAGCATCCAAGGTTTCCGGGGACAGGCAAACTACGAGCAGTACTTC.

This clone was picked up one time. The rearrangement uses TRBV5-5 and TRBJ1-5, with 7 bases identical to TRBD1. J was trimmed by 2 bases and V by 4 bases; bases with no gene match: 3. Germline V CDR1 and CDR2: SGHKS, YYEKEE (reference sequence). The CDR3 runs 14 residues. The CDR3 reads CASSPDRGNQPQHF. The CDR3 DNA is TGTGCCAGCAGCCCAGACAGGGGCAATCAGCCCCAGCATTTT.

The J gene is TRBJ2-2, the V gene TRBV6-6; D gene uncertain. V dropped 3 bases and J dropped 2 bases, with 7 bases sitting between them. Germline V CDR1 and CDR2: MNHNY, SVGAGI (reference sequence). The CDR3 is made up of 14 amino acids. The CDR3 reads CASSYPRNTGELFF. The CDR3 nucleotides read TGTGCCAGCAGTTATCCCAGAAACACCGGGGAGCTGTTTTTT.

This clone showed up just once. This chain joins TRBV7-9 and TRBJ2-5; unclear D gene. The CDR3 totals 13 residues. Between the trimmed V and J ends, which lost 5 bases and 5 bases, there was a span of 12 bases. The germline CDR1 and CDR2 sequences are SEHNR and FQNEAQ (reference sequence). Here the CDR3 DNA reads TGTGCCAGCAGCCCGCCAGCTAGGGAGACCCAGTACTTC. Protein product: CASSPPARETQYF.

The rearrangement links TRBV7-2 to TRBJ2-2; the D is unclear. V was trimmed by 4 bases and J by 4 bases, leaving 7 bases between them. The CDR3 has 13 amino acids. Looked up from germline, CDR1 is SGHTA and CDR2 is FQGNSA. The CDR3 here is CASSYLSTGELFF. In DNA form, the CDR3 reads TGTGCCAGCAGCTATCTCAGCACCGGGGAGCTGTTTTTT.

This clone came up once. V gene TRBV5-6 combines with J gene TRBJ2-3; tentative D call: TRBD1 (5 bases). From germline, CDR1 is SGHDT and CDR2 YYEEEE. The length of the CDR3 is 14 residues. V shed 2 bases and J shed 6 bases, with 13 bases lying between them. The CDR3 loop reads CASSFRDSADTQYF. The CDR3 nucleotides are TGTGCCAGCAGCTTCCGAGACAGTGCGGATACGCAGTATTTT.

The rearrangement links TRBV10-1 to TRBJ2-1; tentatively, D is TRBD2 (5 bases). The CDR3 is made up of 14 amino acids. Germline CDR1 reads WNHNN; CDR2 reads SYGVQD (reference sequence). V was shortened by 0 bases and J by 3 bases, with 6 bases between the two germline ends. The CDR3 region has the DNA TGCGCCAGCAGTGAGTCTAGCGACTACAATGAGCAGTTCTTC. It codes for CASSESSDYNEQFF.